This TCR beta chain was documented in a study of T cell responses to AZD1222 COVID-19 vaccine. Overall study context: Recipients boosted at about 4 weeks or about 12 weeks are pooled.

A remark on this clone: What it recognizes is unknown.

Germline CDR1 and CDR2: LGHNA and YSLEER. This CDR3 is built from 13 residues. The J segment lost 5 bases and the V segment lost 2 bases, leaving 2 bases of the junction unmatched. Assay: immunoSEQ multiplex PCR; the TCRdb copy retains only in-frame clones and omits some. The data contain roughly 110,000 clones, roughly 87% of them singletons. Broader study findings: Following two doses of AZD1222, Spike-specific TCR breadth and depth rose. It should be noted that donors were predominantly white British and more often female, and clonal diversity was possibly underestimated. Unmutated variant regions are reportedly the target of nearly half of TCRs that are spike-specific.

This receptor was taken from an adult in good health. The chain uses TRBV4-3 and TRBJ1-1; 7 bases map to TRBD1. The sequencing here drew on peripheral blood, taken on day 0 of AZD1222 vaccination. The CDR3 DNA reads as TGCGCCAGCAGCCAAATACAGGGGACTGAAGCTTTCTTT. Amino acid sequence: CASSQIQGTEAFF.